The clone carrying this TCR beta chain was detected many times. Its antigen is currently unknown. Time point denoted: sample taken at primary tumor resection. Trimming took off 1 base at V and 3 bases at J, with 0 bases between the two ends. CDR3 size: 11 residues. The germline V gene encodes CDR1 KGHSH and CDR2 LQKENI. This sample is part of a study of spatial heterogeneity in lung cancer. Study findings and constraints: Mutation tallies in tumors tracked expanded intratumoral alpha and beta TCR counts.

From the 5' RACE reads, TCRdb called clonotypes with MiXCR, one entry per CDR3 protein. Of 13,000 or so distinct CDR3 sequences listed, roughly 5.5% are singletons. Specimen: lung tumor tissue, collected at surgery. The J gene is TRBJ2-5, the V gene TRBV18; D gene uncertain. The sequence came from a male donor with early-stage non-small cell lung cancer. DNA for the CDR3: TGTGCCAGCTCACCACAAGAGACCCAGTACTTC. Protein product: CASSPQETQYF. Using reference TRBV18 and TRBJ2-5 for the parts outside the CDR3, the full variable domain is NAGVMQNPRHLVRRRGQEARLRCSPMKGHSHVYWYRQLPEEGLKFMVYLQKENIIDESGMPKERFSAEFPKEGPSILRIQQVVRGDSAAYFCASSPQETQYFGPGTRLLVL.